These T cell receptor beta chains were read from a single sample in a study of T cell responses to AZD1222 COVID-19 vaccine. TCRdb's copy holds only in-frame clones and misses some; the assay was immunoSEQ multiplex PCR. The profile covers roughly 190,000 clones, with roughly nine tenths appearing a single time and 1.7% taken by the ten largest. The starting material was peripheral blood, obtained 28 days after the second AZD1222 dose. The receptors were gathered from an adult who received the AZD1222 COVID-19 vaccine. CDR3s include the opening cysteine and the closing phenylalanine or tryptophan. A D gene is named only where the DNA matches it firmly. Clone size, where shown, is once, few, many, or a class for clones that have expanded.

TRBV3-1/TRBV3-2,TRBD1,TRBJ1-6,-,TGTGCCAGCACTGACAGGGGGTCTAATTCACCCCTCCACTTT,CASTDRGSNSPLHF
TRBV7-9,-,TRBJ2-7,-,TGTGCCAGCAGCTTTGCAGGAAACGAGCAGTACTTC,CASSFAGNEQYF
TRBV15,-,TRBJ2-3,-,TGTGCCACCAGCAGAGATGTTCCGCTGGGTAGGACAGATACGCAGTATTTT,CATSRDVPLGRTDTQYF
TRBV30,-,TRBJ1-1,-,TGTGCCTGGATTCAACAGGATCGGGACACTGAAGCTTTCTTT,CAWIQQDRDTEAFF
TRBV3-1/TRBV3-2,-,TRBJ1-3,-,TGTGCCAGCAGCCAAGGAGACAGAGGAAACACCATATATTTT,CASSQGDRGNTIYF
TRBV6-2/TRBV6-3,-,TRBJ2-3,-,TGTGCCAGCAGTCGCCCCTGGGGGGCTGACACAGATACGCAGTATTTT,CASSRPWGADTDTQYF
TRBV19,TRBD1,TRBJ2-7,-,TGTGCCAGTAGTTACCCCCCCGGGACAGGGGGCTCCTACGAGCAGTACTTC,CASSYPPGTGGSYEQYF
TRBV19,TRBD1,TRBJ2-5,-,TGTGCCAGTAGTACCAGGGGGCAGGGTGGGACCCAGTACTTC,CASSTRGQGGTQYF
TRBV18,-,TRBJ2-6,-,TGTGCCAGCTCACAGGGATCTGGGGCCAACGTCCTGACTTTC,CASSQGSGANVLTF
TRBV6-8,TRBD2,TRBJ2-3,-,TGTGCCAGCAATCCCGGGACTAGCCTCGGAACGCAGTATTTT,CASNPGTSLGTQYF
TRBV6-4,-,TRBJ1-1,-,TGTGCCAGCAGGGACACGCCGAACACTGAAGCTTTCTTT,CASRDTPNTEAFF
TRBV5-1,-,TRBJ2-7,-,TGCGCCAGCAGCTCTACGGGACGCAACTACGAGCAGTACTTC,CASSSTGRNYEQYF
TRBV5-1,TRBD2,TRBJ2-1,-,TGCGCCAGCAGCGTGGGACTAGCGGGGGCCGACAATGAGCAGTTCTTC,CASSVGLAGADNEQFF
TRBV10-3,TRBD1,TRBJ2-7,-,TGTGCCATCAGTGGGCACCGGGACAGGGGTGGGTACGAGCAGTACTTC,CAISGHRDRGGYEQYF
TRBV11-1,TRBD2,TRBJ2-7,-,TGTGCCAGCAGCCCCCCCGGGCGGGAGGTCTGGGAGCAGTACTTC,CASSPPGREVWEQYF
TRBV6-5,TRBD2,TRBJ2-3,once,TGTGCCAGCAGTCTAGCGGGAGGGACAGATACGCAGTATTTT,CASSLAGGTDTQYF
TRBV19,-,TRBJ2-7,-,TGTGCCAGTAGTATAGGGGGGGGCTTCTTCTACGAGCAGTACTTC,CASSIGGGFFYEQYF
TRBV18,TRBD1,TRBJ1-6,-,TGTGCCAGCTCACCGCGGACAGGGCGGGATTCACCCCTCCACTTT,CASSPRTGRDSPLHF
TRBV10-1,-,TRBJ2-6,once,TGCGCCAGCAGTTTTACTGGGGCCAACGTCCTGACTTTC,CASSFTGANVLTF
TRBV5-4,-,TRBJ1-2,-,TGTGCCAGCAGCTTGTTGGGGGACACCTACTATGGCTACACCTTC,CASSLLGDTYYGYTF
TRBV7-3,TRBD2,TRBJ2-5,few,TGTGCCAGCAGCTCCACCGGAGCGGGGGGGCGGGAGACCCAGTACTTC,CASSSTGAGGRETQYF
TRBV11-2,TRBD1,TRBJ2-7,-,TGTGCCAGCAGCTTACCAACCGGACAGGGTTTGACCTACGAGCAGTACTTC,CASSLPTGQGLTYEQYF
TRBV28,TRBD1,TRBJ2-7,once,TGTGCCAGCAGTTATTCGGACAGGGGAGGGATGCAGTACTTC,CASSYSDRGGMQYF
TRBV5-1,TRBD1,TRBJ1-1,-,TGCGCCAGCAGCTTGTTTCAGGGGGCGTACACTGAAGCTTTCTTT,CASSLFQGAYTEAFF
TRBV4-2,-,TRBJ2-4,once,TGTGCCAGCAGCCAAGATCTCGGCGGAGTGGGCAAAAACATTCAGTACTTC,CASSQDLGGVGKNIQYF
TRBV3-1/TRBV3-2,-,TRBJ2-3,-,TGTGCCAGCAGCCAATCGGTTGGGATCGCCGGGCTGGGTACGCAGTATTTT,CASSQSVGIAGLGTQYF
TRBV6-6,-,TRBJ1-4,-,TGTGCCAGCAGCCCAGTCCCTGCAACTAATGAAAAACTGTTTTTT,CASSPVPATNEKLFF
TRBV24-1,-,TRBJ2-3,-,TGTGCCACCCGGGACTCCTCAGATACGCAGTATTTT,CATRDSSDTQYF
TRBV10-3,-,TRBJ2-3,-,TGTGCCATCAGTGAGCGGGGGAGCACAGATACGCAGTATTTT,CAISERGSTDTQYF
TRBV6-1,-,TRBJ2-3,-,TGTGCCAGCAGTGAAGCGTGGAAGGGTACGGGGGCCCAGGATACGCAGTATTTT,CASSEAWKGTGAQDTQYF
TRBV9,-,TRBJ2-5,-,TGTGCCAGCAGCTCGAAATGGGGCGCGGGGACCCAGTACTTC,CASSSKWGAGTQYF
TRBV6-6,TRBD1,TRBJ2-7,-,TGTGCCAGCAGCCGGGACAGGGGACAATACGAGCAGTACTTC,CASSRDRGQYEQYF
TRBV19,TRBD2,TRBJ2-1,-,TGTGCCAGTAGTATTACTAGCGGTCGTCGGAATGAGCAGTTCTTC,CASSITSGRRNEQFF
TRBV20-1,-,TRBJ1-2,-,TGCAGTGCTAGTGGCCGAGAGGGGGGGTTCTATGGCTACACCTTC,CSASGREGGFYGYTF
TRBV18,TRBD2,TRBJ2-5,few,TGTGCCAGCTCCCCGGCTAGCGGGAAAGAGACCCAGTACTTC,CASSPASGKETQYF
TRBV5-1,-,TRBJ1-1,-,TGCGCCAGCAGCTTGACCGCCGGGACAGAAGCTTTCTTT,CASSLTAGTEAFF
TRBV21-1,-,TRBJ1-2,-,TGTGCCAGCAGCAAATCTAGTAGCGGGGGGCTCCTCAATGGCTACACCTTC,CASSKSSSGGLLNGYTF
TRBV19,-,TRBJ1-1,once,TGTGCCAGTAGTCTTCTCGGGGACGGGAACACTGAAGCTTTCTTT,CASSLLGDGNTEAFF
TRBV5-4,-,TRBJ2-5,-,TGTGCCAGCAGCTTGAGGGGGAACATTCAAGAGACCCAGTACTTC,CASSLRGNIQETQYF
TRBV6-5,-,TRBJ2-3,-,TGTGCCAGCAGTTACCCTCAGGGTGGCGCAGATACGCAGTATTTT,CASSYPQGGADTQYF
TRBV4-1,TRBD2,TRBJ2-1,-,TGCGCCAGCAGCCAAGGAGGAGCGGGGGGATACAATGAGCAGTTCTTC,CASSQGGAGGYNEQFF
TRBV6-2/TRBV6-3,-,TRBJ1-5,-,TGTGCCAGCAGTTACTCGAAAAGGCAGGGTGATCAGCCCCAGCATTTT,CASSYSKRQGDQPQHF
TRBV7-2,-,TRBJ1-1,-,TGTGCCAGCAGCTTATTGAGTTCAGGGGCTGAAGCTTTCTTT,CASSLLSSGAEAFF
TRBV6-5,-,TRBJ1-1,few,TGTGCCAGCAGTCGACTGAGTATCACTGAAGCTTTCTTT,CASSRLSITEAFF
TRBV4-1,-,TRBJ1-5,-,TGCGCCAGCAGCCAGATCGTACAGGGCAAAGGCCAGCCCCAGCATTTT,CASSQIVQGKGQPQHF
TRBV27,TRBD1,TRBJ2-3,-,TGTGCCAGCAGTTCTCTGATAGGACAGGGCACAGATACGCAGTATTTT,CASSSLIGQGTDTQYF
TRBV11-2,-,TRBJ2-7,-,TGTGCCAGCAGCTTTTTCAGCGGTACCTACGAGCAGTACTTC,CASSFFSGTYEQYF